A selection of T cell receptor beta chains follows, all from one sample in a study of Graves' ophthalmopathy and Graves' hyperthyroidism. TCRdb called the multiplex PCR reads again in MiXCR, with one record for every CDR3 protein. The sample has around 400,000 distinct CDR3 sequences, around 18% seen once; the top ten hold 1.6%. The sequencing sample was made of peripheral blood. The receptors derive from a woman between 18 and 29 years old with Graves' ophthalmopathy. The CDR3 runs from the conserved cysteine through the conserved F or W. The order of the fields is CDR3 DNA, CDR3 protein, J gene, D gene, clone size, V gene. D genes are given only for firm matches. Clone sizes are given selectively: once, few, many, or a class where the clone is expanded.

TGTGCCAGCAGTCCAACCGGACGGGAAGAGACCCAGTACTTC CASSPTGREETQYF TRBJ2-5 - many TRBV6-5
TGCAGTGCTGGAAAAAGTCGGATCACTGAAGCTTTCTTT CSAGKSRITEAFF TRBJ1-1 - many TRBV20-1
TGCAGTGCCCGGCGGACGGTCAGTCGGGAGACCCAGTACTTC CSARRTVSRETQYF TRBJ2-5 - many TRBV20-1
TGTGCCAGCAGTTCCCCCCCCCGGGACCCCTATAATTCACCCCTCCACTTT CASSSPPRDPYNSPLHF TRBJ1-6 - many TRBV6-5
TGCGCCCGCACCCTTTTGGGGACCCCTTCCGAGCAGTACTTC CARTLLGTPSEQYF TRBJ2-7 - - TRBV5-1
TGTGCCAGCAGCTTAGAGGTACAGGAGAATTCACCCCTCCACTTT CASSLEVQENSPLHF TRBJ1-6 - many TRBV7-6
TGTGCCACCAGCAGAGTGGGGGTTAGCACTGAAGCTTTCTTT CATSRVGVSTEAFF TRBJ1-1 - - TRBV15
TGCGCCAGCAACCTCATGGACGGAGGGTCCGAGCAGTACTTC CASNLMDGGSEQYF TRBJ2-7 - - TRBV5-1
TGTGCCAGCAGCTCCAGGAGGGACCGCTCCTATAATTCACCCCTCCACTTT CASSSRRDRSYNSPLHF TRBJ1-6 - many TRBV11-2
TGTGCCAGTAGTATAGATTCGGGGACAGGGACGAACACTGAAGCTTTCTTT CASSIDSGTGTNTEAFF TRBJ1-1 TRBD1 many TRBV19
TGTGCCAGCAGCGCGTCGGGACTTTCACAAGAGACCCAGTACTTC CASSASGLSQETQYF TRBJ2-5 - many TRBV7-3
TGCAGTGCTAGAATATTTACTAGCGGGAGTTGGTACGAGCAGTACTTC CSARIFTSGSWYEQYF TRBJ2-7 TRBD2 many TRBV20-1
TGTGCCAGCAGCTTACAGGGAAAAAGGATCTCCTACGAGCAGTACTTC CASSLQGKRISYEQYF TRBJ2-7 - many TRBV11-2
TGTGCCAGCAGCTTAGAGGGCCGTAACTACGAGCAGTACTTC CASSLEGRNYEQYF TRBJ2-7 - many TRBV7-2
TGTGCCAGCAGTACGCGTGACATCGCGCACACCGGGGAGCTGTTTTTT CASSTRDIAHTGELFF TRBJ2-2 - many TRBV28
TGCGCCAGCAGCTTGAGCAGATCCGAACTCTCCTACGAGCAGTACTTC CASSLSRSELSYEQYF TRBJ2-7 - many TRBV5-1
TGTGCCAGCATAAGAGGGCTAGGCAATCAGCCCCAGCATTTT CASIRGLGNQPQHF TRBJ1-5 - many TRBV28
TGTGCCAGCACCCAAGGCGGGACAAATACGCAGTATTTT CASTQGGTNTQYF TRBJ2-3 - - TRBV6-2/TRBV6-3
TGCAGCGTCGCAGGGAGCGACTATAATTCACCCCTCCACTTT CSVAGSDYNSPLHF TRBJ1-6 - - TRBV29-1
TGCAGCGTTGCGACGGGGTCGGGTGGGGAGCTGTTTTTT CSVATGSGGELFF TRBJ2-2 - many TRBV29-1
TGTGCCAGCGCCAGGGCACCCTGGGACACTGAAGCTTTCTTT CASARAPWDTEAFF TRBJ1-1 - many TRBV12-3/TRBV12-4
TGTGCCAGCAGTTCGCAACAGGGGTGGGAAGAGACCCAGTACTTC CASSSQQGWEETQYF TRBJ2-5 TRBD1 many TRBV12-3/TRBV12-4
TGTGCCAGCAGCTCCCACCTAGCGGCGAGCTCCTACGAGCAGTACTTC CASSSHLAASSYEQYF TRBJ2-7 TRBD2 few TRBV11-2
TGTGCCAGCAGCTTAGAGGTGGGCAGAAGCACTGAAGCTTTCTTT CASSLEVGRSTEAFF TRBJ1-1 - many TRBV11-2
TGTGCCAGCAGTCCTGCCGGGACAGCCTATAATTCACCCCTCCACTTT CASSPAGTAYNSPLHF TRBJ1-6 TRBD1 many TRBV6-5
TGTGCCTGGAGTTACGGGGGCGGCGCCTACGAGCAGTACTTC CAWSYGGGAYEQYF TRBJ2-7 - many TRBV30
TGCGCCAGCAGCTTGGACCCCCTTGGGGGCGCGACACCCAAGCAGTACTTC CASSLDPLGGATPKQYF TRBJ2-7 - - TRBV5-1
TGTGCCAGCAGTGTGGCAGTGAAAGGTTTCTCCTACGAGCAGTACTTC CASSVAVKGFSYEQYF TRBJ2-7 - many TRBV6-1
TGTGCCAGCAGGGTGAGACCTGACCAGCCCCAGCATTTT CASRVRPDQPQHF TRBJ1-5 - many TRBV6-5
TGTGCCAGCAGGGACGCGAGCGGGGGTAACACCGGGGAGCTGTTTTTT CASRDASGGNTGELFF TRBJ2-2 TRBD2 many TRBV6-2/TRBV6-3
TGTGCCAGCAGTTTAAGTTGGATTAGTCACGAGAACACTGAAGCTTTCTTT CASSLSWISHENTEAFF TRBJ1-1 - few TRBV28
TGTGCCATCAGTGAGCCCCAGATCGACGAGCAGTACTTC CAISEPQIDEQYF TRBJ2-7 - - TRBV10-3
TGCATGGCGGAGTACCAAGAGACCCAGTACTTC CMAEYQETQYF TRBJ2-5 - - TRBV29-1
TGTGCCTGGACAGGGGCAACTGAAGCTTTCTTT CAWTGATEAFF TRBJ1-1 - few TRBV30